Listed below are T cell receptor beta chains from one sample, sequenced in a study of OX40 agonist ivuxolimab in advanced cancers. The method was immunoSEQ multiplex PCR; TCRdb's version includes in-frame clones alone and lacks a portion of them. Among tens of thousands of clones, roughly 92% were seen once, and the ten largest hold roughly 12%. The starting material was CD4+ or CD8+ T cells sorted from blood, obtained in a trial of the OX40 agonist ivuxolimab. Receptors were obtained from an adult with an advanced solid tumor such as melanoma, head and neck, liver or kidney cancer. Both conserved end residues are part of each CDR3. Each record gives: D gene, J gene, clone size, V gene, CDR3 protein, CDR3 DNA. The D gene is left open where the match is weak. Rows may omit the clone size; those that give it use once, few, many or a size class.

.	TRBJ2-7	.	TRBV6-1	CASSEAPGLVQYF	TGTGCCAGCAGTGAAGCCCCGGGGTTGGTGCAGTACTTC
TRBD1	TRBJ1-2	once	TRBV28	CASGGQGDYGYTF	TGTGCCAGCGGGGGGCAGGGGGACTATGGCTACACCTTC
TRBD2	TRBJ2-1	.	TRBV4-2	CASSQSMGGGWNEQFF	TGTGCCAGCAGCCAAAGTATGGGCGGGGGTTGGAATGAGCAGTTCTTC
TRBD2	TRBJ2-3	.	TRBV5-6	CASSGVIGSGRTDTQYF	TGTGCCAGCAGCGGGGTGATCGGTAGCGGGAGGACAGATACGCAGTATTTT
.	TRBJ2-7	.	TRBV7-3	CASSLIGGAGYEQYF	TGTGCCAGCAGCTTAATAGGCGGGGCGGGGTACGAGCAGTACTTC
.	TRBJ2-3	.	TRBV5-1	CASSLGDTQYF	TGCGCCAGCAGCTTAGGCGATACGCAGTATTTT
.	TRBJ1-1	.	TRBV11-2	CASSSRGLNTEAFF	TGTGCCAGCAGCTCCCGGGGCCTCAACACTGAAGCTTTCTTT
.	TRBJ2-5	.	TRBV4-1	CASSQRHQETQYF	TGCGCCAGCAGCCAACGGCATCAAGAGACCCAGTACTTC
TRBD1	TRBJ1-2	few	TRBV28	CASSSLDRDGYTF	TGTGCCAGCAGTTCCCTCGACAGGGATGGCTACACCTTC
.	TRBJ2-4	.	TRBV6-1	CASSPQIAKNIQYF	TGTGCCAGCAGTCCACAGATAGCCAAAAACATTCAGTACTTC
.	TRBJ1-1	.	TRBV5-1	CASSSTVEGGTEAFF	TGCGCCAGCAGCTCCACTGTAGAGGGTGGCACTGAAGCTTTCTTT
.	TRBJ2-7	.	TRBV7-3	CASSYDGTYEQYF	TGTGCCAGCAGTTATGACGGGACCTACGAGCAGTACTTC
.	TRBJ1-2	.	TRBV5-4	CASSLFRYTF	TGTGCCAGCAGCCTTTTCCGCTACACCTTC
TRBD1	TRBJ2-7	.	TRBV6-1	CASSLTGTGPREQYF	TGTGCCAGCAGTCTAACCGGGACAGGGCCTCGGGAGCAGTACTTC
.	TRBJ1-1	.	TRBV2	CASSGQGDSNTEAFF	TGTGCCAGCAGTGGGCAGGGTGATTCTAACACTGAAGCTTTCTTT
.	TRBJ1-5	few	TRBV28	CATRLRGSGQPQHF	TGTGCCACCAGGTTACGGGGATCTGGTCAGCCCCAGCATTTT
.	TRBJ2-5	.	TRBV9	CASSVGGGETQYF	TGTGCCAGCAGCGTAGGGGGCGGAGAGACCCAGTACTTC
.	TRBJ2-7	.	TRBV5-1	CASSLAPDSSYEQYF	TGCGCCAGCAGCTTGGCCCCGGACAGCTCCTACGAGCAGTACTTC
.	TRBJ2-5	.	TRBV5-5	CASSLEFLQETQYF	TGTGCCAGCAGCTTGGAGTTCCTACAAGAGACCCAGTACTTC
.	TRBJ2-1	.	TRBV9	CASSVYPLIMAADPYNEQFF	TGTGCCAGCAGCGTATACCCCCTGATTATGGCAGCGGACCCCTACAATGAGCAGTTCTTC
.	TRBJ2-7	once	TRBV6-5	CASSYPGQYF	TGTGCCAGCAGTTACCCGGGGCAGTACTTC
.	TRBJ1-2	once	TRBV4-2	CASSQGEPPYYGYTF	TGTGCCAGCAGCCAAGGGGAGCCCCCGTACTATGGCTACACCTTC
TRBD1	TRBJ1-2	.	TRBV19	CASSIGGTGYSWFYGYTF	TGTGCCAGTAGTATAGGCGGGACAGGGTATAGTTGGTTCTATGGCTACACCTTC
.	TRBJ2-3	.	TRBV28	CAGRGRTDTQYF	TGTGCGGGGCGGGGGCGCACAGATACGCAGTATTTT
.	TRBJ1-1	once	TRBV10-2	CASTGGTENTEAFF	TGCGCCAGCACAGGAGGGACGGAGAACACTGAAGCTTTCTTT
.	TRBJ2-7	.	TRBV28	CASSPYYGGHEQYF	TGTGCCAGCAGTCCTTACTACGGGGGTCACGAGCAGTACTTC
TRBD1	TRBJ2-5	few	TRBV9	CASSVDPTGGPPGYF	TGTGCCAGCAGCGTAGACCCGACAGGGGGCCCCCCTGGATACTTC
TRBD2	TRBJ2-1	.	TRBV7-3	CASSPIAGSYNEQFF	TGTGCCAGCAGCCCGATAGCGGGAAGCTACAATGAGCAGTTCTTC
TRBD1	TRBJ2-3	.	TRBV5-1	CASSLWGPGQELDTQYF	TGCGCCAGCAGCTTGTGGGGACCGGGACAGGAGTTGGATACGCAGTATTTT
.	TRBJ1-4	.	TRBV7-9	CASSLKEGSGEKLFF	TGTGCCAGCAGCTTAAAGGAGGGCTCGGGTGAAAAACTGTTTTTT
TRBD2	TRBJ2-7	.	TRBV2	CASSGVSGRRAYEQYF	TGTGCCAGCAGTGGGGTTAGCGGGAGAAGGGCCTACGAGCAGTACTTC
.	TRBJ2-5	.	TRBV9	CASSVISSQETQYF	TGTGCCAGCAGCGTAATCTCCAGCCAAGAGACCCAGTACTTC
TRBD1	TRBJ1-1	few	TRBV18	CASSPPQGVGTEAFF	TGTGCCAGCTCACCACCCCAGGGGGTTGGCACTGAAGCTTTCTTT
TRBD1	TRBJ2-2	.	TRBV19	CASSIRGRFVTNTGELFF	TGTGCCAGTAGTATAAGGGGGCGCTTCGTGACGAACACCGGGGAGCTGTTTTTT
TRBD1	TRBJ2-2	.	TRBV5-1	CASRGTGGIGELFF	TGCGCCAGCAGGGGGACAGGGGGCATCGGGGAGCTGTTTTTT
TRBD1	TRBJ1-5	.	TRBV19	CASRGDSYQPQHF	TGTGCCAGTAGGGGGGACAGTTATCAGCCCCAGCATTTT
TRBD1	TRBJ1-2	.	TRBV7-2	CASSARQGSDGYTF	TGTGCCAGCAGCGCCCGACAGGGCTCTGATGGCTACACCTTC
.	TRBJ2-1	once	TRBV11-3	CASSLGGSPQNEQFF	TGTGCCAGCAGCTTAGGTGGCTCGCCTCAGAATGAGCAGTTCTTC
TRBD2	TRBJ2-5	.	TRBV29-1	CSVARSRLAGKETQYF	TGCAGCGTCGCCCGCTCTCGACTAGCGGGGAAAGAGACCCAGTACTTC
.	TRBJ1-2	.	TRBV19	CASSIGSRQNGYTF	TGTGCCAGTAGTATTGGCAGCCGTCAAAATGGCTACACCTTC
.	TRBJ2-5	.	TRBV10-1	CASSDRARGAQYF	TGCGCCAGCAGTGACAGGGCCCGTGGGGCCCAGTACTTC